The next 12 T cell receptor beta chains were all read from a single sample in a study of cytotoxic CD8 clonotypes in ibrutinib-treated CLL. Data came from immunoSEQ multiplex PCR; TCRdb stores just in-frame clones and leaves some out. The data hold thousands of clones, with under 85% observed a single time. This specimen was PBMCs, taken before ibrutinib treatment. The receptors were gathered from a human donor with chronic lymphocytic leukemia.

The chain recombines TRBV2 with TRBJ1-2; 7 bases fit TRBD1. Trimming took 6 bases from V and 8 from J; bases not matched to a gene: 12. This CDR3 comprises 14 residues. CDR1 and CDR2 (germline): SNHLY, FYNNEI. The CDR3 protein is CASSARQGTRGYTF. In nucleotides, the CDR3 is TGTGCCAGCAGCGCCCGACAGGGTACACGGGGCTACACCTTC. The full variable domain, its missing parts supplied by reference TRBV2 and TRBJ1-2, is EPEVTQTPSHQVTQMGQEVILRCVPISNHLYFYWYRQILGQKVEFLVSFYNNEISEKSEIFDDQFSVERPDGSNFTLKIRSTKLEDSAMYFCASSARQGTRGYTFGSGTRLTVV.

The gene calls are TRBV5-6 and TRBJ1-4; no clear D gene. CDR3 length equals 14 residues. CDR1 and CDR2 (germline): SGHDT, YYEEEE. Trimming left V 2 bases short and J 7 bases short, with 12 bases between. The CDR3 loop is CASSFTDGSEKLFF. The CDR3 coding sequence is TGTGCCAGCAGCTTTACCGACGGGAGTGAAAAACTGTTTTTT.

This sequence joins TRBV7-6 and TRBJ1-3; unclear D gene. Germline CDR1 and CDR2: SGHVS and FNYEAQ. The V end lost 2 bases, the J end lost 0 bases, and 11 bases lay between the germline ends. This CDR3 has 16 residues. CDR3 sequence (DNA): TGTGCCAGCAGCTTACCCGGACGGGCCTCTGGAAACACCATATATTTT. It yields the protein CASSLPGRASGNTIYF. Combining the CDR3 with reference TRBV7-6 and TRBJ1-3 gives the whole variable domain GAGVSQSPRYKVTKRGQDVALRCDPISGHVSLYWYRQALGQGPEFLTYFNYEAQQDKSGLPNDRFSAERPEGSISTLTIQRTEQRDSAMYRCASSLPGRASGNTIYFGEGSWLTVV.

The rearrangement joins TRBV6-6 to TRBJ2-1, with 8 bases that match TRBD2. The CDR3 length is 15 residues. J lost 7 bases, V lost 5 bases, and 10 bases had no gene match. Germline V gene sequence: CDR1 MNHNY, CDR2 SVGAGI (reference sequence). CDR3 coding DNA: TGTGCCAGCAGTAAGGGCGGGACTAGTCGGAATGAGCAGTTCTTC. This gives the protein CASSKGGTSRNEQFF.

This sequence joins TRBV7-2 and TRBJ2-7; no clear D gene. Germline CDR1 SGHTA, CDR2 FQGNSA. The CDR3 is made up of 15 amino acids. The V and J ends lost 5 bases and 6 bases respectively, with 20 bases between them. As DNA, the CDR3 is TGTGCCAGCAGCCCAATGGGCCCAACACTGCTCGAGCAGTACTTC. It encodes CASSPMGPTLLEQYF.

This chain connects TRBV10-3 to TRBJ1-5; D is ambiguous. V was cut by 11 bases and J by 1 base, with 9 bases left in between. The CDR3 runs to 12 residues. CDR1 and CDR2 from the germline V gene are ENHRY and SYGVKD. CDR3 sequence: CAPGQSNQPQHF. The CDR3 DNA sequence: TGTGCCCCCGGGCAGAGCAATCAGCCCCAGCATTTT.

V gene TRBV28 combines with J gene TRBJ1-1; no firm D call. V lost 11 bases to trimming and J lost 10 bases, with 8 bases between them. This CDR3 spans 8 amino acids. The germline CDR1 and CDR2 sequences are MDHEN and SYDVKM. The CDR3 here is CAVEGAFF. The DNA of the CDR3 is TGTGCCGTCGAAGGAGCTTTCTTT.

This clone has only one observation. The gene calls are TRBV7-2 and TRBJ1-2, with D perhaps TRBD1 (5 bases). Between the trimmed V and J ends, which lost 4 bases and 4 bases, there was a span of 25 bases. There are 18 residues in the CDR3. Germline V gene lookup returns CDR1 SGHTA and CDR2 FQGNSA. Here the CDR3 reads CASSSPTTRGPGSYGYTF. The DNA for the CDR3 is TGTGCCAGCAGCTCACCCACCACGAGGGGCCCAGGGAGCTATGGCTACACCTTC.

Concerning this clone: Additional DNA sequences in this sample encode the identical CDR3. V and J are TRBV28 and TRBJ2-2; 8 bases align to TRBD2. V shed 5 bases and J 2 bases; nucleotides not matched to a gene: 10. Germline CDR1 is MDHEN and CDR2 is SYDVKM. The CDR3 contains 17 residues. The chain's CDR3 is CASSPLHGRANTGELFF. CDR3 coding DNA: TGTGCCAGCAGTCCTCTCCACGGGAGGGCCAACACCGGGGAGCTGTTTTTT.

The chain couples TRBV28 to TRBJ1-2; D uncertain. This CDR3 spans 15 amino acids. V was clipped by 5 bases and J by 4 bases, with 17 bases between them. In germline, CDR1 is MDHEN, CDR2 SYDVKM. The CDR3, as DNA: TGTGCCAGCAGTCCCCCCCGGCAGGTCGGCTATGGCTACACCTTC. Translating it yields CASSPPRQVGYGYTF.

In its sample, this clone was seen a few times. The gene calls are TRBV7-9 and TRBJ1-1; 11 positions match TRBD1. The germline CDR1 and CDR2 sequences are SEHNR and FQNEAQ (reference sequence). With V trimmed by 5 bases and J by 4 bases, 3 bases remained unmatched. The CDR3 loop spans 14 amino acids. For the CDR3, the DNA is TGTGCCAGCAGCGTGGGACAGGGGGTCACTGAAGCTTTCTTT. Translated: CASSVGQGVTEAFF.

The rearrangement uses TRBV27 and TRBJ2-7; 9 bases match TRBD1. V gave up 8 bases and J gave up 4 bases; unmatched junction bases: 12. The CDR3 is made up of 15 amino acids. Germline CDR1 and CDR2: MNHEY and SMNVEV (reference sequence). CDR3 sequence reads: CASYQSGTGRYEQYF. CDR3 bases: TGTGCCAGCTATCAGAGTGGGACAGGGAGATACGAGCAGTACTTC.